One sample yielded the 18 T cell receptor beta chains listed below, sequenced in a study of PD-L1 blockade in urothelial cancer. The method was immunoSEQ multiplex PCR; TCRdb's version includes in-frame clones alone and lacks a portion of them. The sample contains about 50,000 clones, roughly 89% of which appear only once. Time point denoted: pretreatment peripheral blood. The material was PBMCs, obtained around atezolizumab (anti-PD-L1) treatment. The source is a woman aged 60 to 75 with urothelial cancer.

The CDR3 reads CASSLAQLSRGLAGPQETQYF. The CDR3 region has the DNA TGTGCCAGCAGCTTAGCGCAATTAAGTAGGGGACTAGCGGGGCCTCAAGAGACCCAGTACTTC. This chain links TRBV7-2 with TRBJ2-5; the match to TRBD2 covers 13 bases. V lost 0 bases to trimming and J lost 2 bases; unmatched junction nucleotides: 15. Germline CDR1 reads SGHTA; CDR2 reads FQGNSA. The CDR3 totals 21 residues. The full variable domain, rest sourced from reference TRBV7-2 and TRBJ2-5, is GAGVSQSPSNKVTEKGKDVELRCDPISGHTALYWYRQSLGQGLEFLIYFQGNSAPDKSGLPSDRFSAERTGGSVSTLTIQRTQQEDSAVYLCASSLAQLSRGLAGPQETQYFGPGTRLLVL.

The CDR3 loop reads CASSLAGGVAYNEQFF. Here the CDR3 DNA reads TGCGCCAGCAGCTTGGCGGGCGGGGTGGCCTACAATGAGCAGTTCTTC. This chain links TRBV5-1 with TRBJ2-1; perhaps TRBD2 as D (6 bases). V was trimmed by 0 bases and J by 2 bases, leaving 12 bases between them. The CDR3 runs to 16 residues. Germline V gene data show CDR1 as SGHRS and CDR2 as YFSETQ. Based on the CDR3 plus reference TRBV5-1 and TRBJ2-1, the full variable domain is KAGVTQTPRYLIKTRGQQVTLSCSPISGHRSVSWYQQTPGQGLQFLFEYFSETQRNKGNFPGRFSGRQFSNSRSEMNVSTLELGDSALYLCASSLAGGVAYNEQFFGPGTRLTVL.

The chain uses TRBV7-8 and TRBJ1-1; D gene unclear. The germline gives CDR1 SGHVS, CDR2 FQNEAQ. V shed 2 bases and J shed 3 bases, with 19 bases lying between them. CDR3 length: 17 residues. The CDR3 here is CASSLRAGRLGDTEAFF. The CDR3 nucleotides read TGTGCCAGCAGCTTAAGAGCGGGCCGCCTTGGGGACACTGAAGCTTTCTTT.

J is TRBJ1-1 and V is TRBV28; maybe TRBD1 (5 bases). The CDR3 has 12 residues. Trimming removed 6 bases at V and 6 bases at J, with 11 bases between. The germline gives CDR1 MDHEN, CDR2 SYDVKM. The CDR3 loop reads CASSPLTAEAFF. The DNA of the CDR3 is TGTGCCAGCAGCCCCCTGACAGCTGAAGCTTTCTTT.

V gene TRBV4-3 combines with J gene TRBJ2-1; 7 nucleotides align to TRBD2. The germline CDR1 and CDR2 sequences are LGHNA and YSLEER. Trimming removed 4 bases from V and 7 bases from J; junction bases left unmatched: 13. The CDR3 is made up of 16 amino acids. CDR3 bases: TGCGCCAGCAGCCCCCTCGGGGGGAGGTTCGGGAATGAGCAGTTCTTC. Protein: CASSPLGGRFGNEQFF.

The V call is TRBV29-1, the J call TRBJ2-3; D gene unclear. V was clipped by 4 bases and J by 0 bases, with 8 bases between them. Germline V gene lookup returns CDR1 SQVTM and CDR2 ANQGSEA. This CDR3 contains 13 residues. Here the CDR3 DNA reads TGCAGCGTTGCAGTTCAGAGCACAGATACGCAGTATTTT. It is translated as CSVAVQSTDTQYF.

The chain employs TRBV7-2 and TRBJ2-3; the match to TRBD2 covers 11 bases. With 2 bases clipped from V and 3 bases from J, the junction kept 4 bases outside the gene matches. Germline values: CDR1 SGHTA, CDR2 FQGNSA. The length of the CDR3 is 16 residues. In DNA, the CDR3 is TGTGCCAGCAGCTTATCCCTAGCGGGGGGAACAGATACGCAGTATTTT. Its translation is CASSLSLAGGTDTQYF.

The CDR3 protein is CASSFTNSYEQYF. The CDR3 DNA sequence: TGTGCCAGCAGTTTCACTAACTCCTACGAGCAGTACTTC. The genes are TRBV28 and TRBJ2-7; unclear D gene. The CDR3 has 13 residues. CDR1 is MDHEN and CDR2 is SYDVKM in the germline V gene. Trimming took off 3 bases at V and 0 bases at J, with 6 bases between the two ends.

J is TRBJ2-7 and V is TRBV4-3, with a possible D match to TRBD2 (5 bases). There are 17 residues in the CDR3. Trimming left V 0 bases short and J 5 bases short, with 20 bases between. Germline V gives CDR1 LGHNA, CDR2 YSLEER. The CDR3: CASSQDSPAGASHEQYF. CDR3 in DNA: TGCGCCAGCAGCCAAGATTCCCCCGCGGGTGCTTCCCACGAGCAGTACTTC.

The CDR3 is CATSRDPLQGRGRNQPQHF. The CDR3 nucleotides read TGTGCCACCAGCAGAGATCCGCTACAGGGGCGAGGGAGGAATCAGCCCCAGCATTTT. The gene calls are TRBV15 and TRBJ1-5; 7 bases line up with TRBD1. V shed 0 bases and J 4 bases; nucleotides not matched to a gene: 15. Per germline, CDR1 LNHNV and CDR2 YYDKDF (reference sequence). This CDR3 contains 19 residues.

The genes are TRBV5-4 and TRBJ2-5, with 8 nucleotides matching TRBD1. The V segment lost 3 bases and the J segment 5 bases; nucleotides outside the gene matches: 9. This CDR3 has 15 residues. Germline CDR1 is SGHNT and CDR2 is YYREEE (reference sequence). This chain's CDR3 is CASSSRAGGRETQYF. CDR3 DNA: TGTGCCAGCAGCTCCAGAGCAGGGGGCAGGGAGACCCAGTACTTC.

J is TRBJ2-3 and V is TRBV12-5; D might be TRBD2 (5 bases). This CDR3 is built from 15 residues. V was trimmed by 1 base and J by 2 bases, leaving 10 bases between them. The germline V gene encodes CDR1 LGHNT and CDR2 FRNRAP. CDR3 sequence (DNA): TGTGCTAGTGGTTTGGGGGAGACCAACACAGATACGCAGTATTTT. This gives the protein CASGLGETNTDTQYF.

CDR3 region: CASSWGDLAGADTQYF. The CDR3 DNA reads as TGTGCCAGCAGCTGGGGAGACCTAGCGGGAGCAGATACGCAGTATTTT. The chain recombines TRBV7-6 with TRBJ2-3; TRBD2 matches 10 bases. The length of the CDR3 is 16 residues. V lost 4 bases and J lost 4; bases outside the gene matches: 8. Germline CDR1 and CDR2: SGHVS and FNYEAQ. Full variable domain (outside the CDR3, taken from reference TRBV7-6 and TRBJ2-3): GAGVSQSPRYKVTKRGQDVALRCDPISGHVSLYWYRQALGQGPEFLTYFNYEAQQDKSGLPNDRFSAERPEGSISTLTIQRTEQRDSAMYRCASSWGDLAGADTQYFGPGTRLTVL.

The chain has TRBV19 and TRBJ2-4; tentatively, D is TRBD1 (6 bases). This CDR3 has 16 residues. V lost 3 bases and J lost 3, with 15 bases in between. The germline V gene encodes CDR1 LNHDA and CDR2 SQIVND (reference sequence). The CDR3 nucleotides read TGTGCCAGTAGTATCCCTTACAGGGACGGCAAAAACATTCAGTACTTC. It yields the protein CASSIPYRDGKNIQYF. The whole variable domain, remainder taken from reference TRBV19 and TRBJ2-4, is DGGITQSPKYLFRKEGQNVTLSCEQNLNHDAMYWYRQDPGQGLRLIYYSQIVNDFQKGDIAEGYSVSREKKESFPLTVTSAQKNPTAFYLCASSIPYRDGKNIQYFGAGTRLSVL.

The sample holds a few counts of this clone. This rearrangement joins TRBV4-3 to TRBJ1-5, with a possible D match to TRBD1 (6 bases). Germline values: CDR1 LGHNA, CDR2 YSLEER. V was cut by 0 bases and J by 2 bases, with 11 bases left in between. This CDR3 has 16 residues. The chain's CDR3 is CASSQDRAGGNQPQHF. The CDR3 DNA reads TGCGCCAGCAGCCAAGATCGGGCAGGGGGCAATCAGCCCCAGCATTTT.

V and J are TRBV5-4 and TRBJ2-3; the match to TRBD2 covers 9 bases. J lost 1 base, V lost 4 bases, and 4 bases had no gene match. The CDR3 is 15 amino acids. The germline CDR1 and CDR2 sequences are SGHNT and YYREEE (reference sequence). CDR3 bases: TGTGCCAGCAGCACGTGGACTAGCGGCACAGATACGCAGTATTTT. Protein sequence: CASSTWTSGTDTQYF.

The rearrangement joins TRBV11-2 to TRBJ2-5; D is unresolved. CDR3 length: 16 amino acids. With 1 base removed from V and 2 bases from J, the gap between germline ends came to 14 bases. Germline V lookup: CDR1 SGHAT, CDR2 FQNNGV. The DNA of the CDR3 is TGTGCCAGCAGCTTAGTTCCGCGGCTCACGCAAGAGACCCAGTACTTC. Translated, it gives CASSLVPRLTQETQYF. Filled out from reference TRBV11-2 and TRBJ2-5, the complete variable domain reads EAGVAQSPRYKIIEKRQSVAFWCNPISGHATLYWYQQILGQGPKLLIQFQNNGVVDDSQLPKDRFSAERLKGVDSTLKIQPAKLEDSAVYLCASSLVPRLTQETQYFGPGTRLLVL.

The chain links TRBV6-6 to TRBJ2-7; tentative D call: TRBD1 (6 bases). V lost 4 bases and J 2 bases, leaving 15 bases between the germline ends. This CDR3 comprises 15 residues. Germline lookup yields CDR1 MNHNY and CDR2 SVGAGI (reference sequence). The CDR3 loop reads CASSSTGTTPYEQYF. CDR3 DNA: TGTGCCAGCAGTTCGACCGGGACAACTCCCTACGAGCAGTACTTC.